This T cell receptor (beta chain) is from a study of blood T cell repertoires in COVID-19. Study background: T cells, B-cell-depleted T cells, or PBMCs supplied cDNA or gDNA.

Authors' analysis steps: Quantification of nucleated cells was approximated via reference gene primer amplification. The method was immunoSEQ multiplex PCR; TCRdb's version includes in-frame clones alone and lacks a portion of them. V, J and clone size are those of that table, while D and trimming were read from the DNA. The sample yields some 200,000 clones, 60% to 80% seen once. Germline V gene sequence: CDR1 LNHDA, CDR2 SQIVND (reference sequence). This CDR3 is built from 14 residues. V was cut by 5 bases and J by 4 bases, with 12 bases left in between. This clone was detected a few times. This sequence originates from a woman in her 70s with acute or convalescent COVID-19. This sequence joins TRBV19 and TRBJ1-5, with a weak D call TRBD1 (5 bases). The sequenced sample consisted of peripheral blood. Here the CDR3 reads CASSHIGANQPQHF. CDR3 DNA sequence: TGTGCCAGTAGTCATATAGGGGCGAATCAGCCCCAGCATTTT.